This T cell receptor beta chain was captured by sequencing in a study of blood T cell repertoires in COVID-19. CDR3 length: 13 amino acids. Trimming removed 6 bases from V and 3 bases from J; junction bases left unmatched: 4. Per germline, CDR1 LNHDA and CDR2 SQIVND (reference sequence). Clones were read by immunoSEQ multiplex PCR, and TCRdb kept only the in-frame ones, dropping some. The sample records approximately 390,000 clones, 90% being singletons. This clone has just a few counts. This sequence originates from a man younger than 35 with active or convalescent COVID-19. Sequencing was done on a sample of peripheral blood. The rearrangement uses TRBV19 and TRBJ1-2; 7 nucleotides match TRBD1. DNA of the CDR3: TGTGCCAGTAGCGACAGGGCTTACTATGGCTACACCTTC. This encodes CASSDRAYYGYTF.